Shown below are 12 T cell receptor beta chains from a single sample sequenced in a study of PD-1 blockade in classical Hodgkin lymphoma. Every patient was affected by relapse after autologous stem cell transplantation, while exposure to brentuximab vedotin was not uniform. Only in-frame clones appear in the TCRdb table, and some are missing; sequencing was by immunoSEQ multiplex PCR. The sample holds tens of thousands of clones; 80% to 90% are singletons and the top ten take approximately 15%. The starting material was peripheral blood mononuclear cells (PBMCs), obtained at baseline. The source of these receptors is a human donor with classical Hodgkin lymphoma.

The chain employs TRBV4-1 and TRBJ1-1; D might be TRBD1 (6 bases). Trimming removed 4 bases from V and 4 bases from J, with 16 bases in between. Germline V gene lookup returns CDR1 MGHRA and CDR2 YSYEKL. This CDR3 region has 15 residues. The CDR3 protein is CASSRMITGSTEAFF. The CDR3 bases are TGCGCCAGCAGCCGGATGATAACAGGGTCCACTGAAGCTTTCTTT.

The chain couples TRBV11-2 to TRBJ2-7, with 10 bases matching TRBD1. Germline CDR1 and CDR2: SGHAT and FQNNGV. J was trimmed by 4 bases and V by 7 bases; bases with no gene match: 10. This CDR3 spans 15 amino acids. The chain's CDR3 is CASTITGTGVYEQYF. The DNA of the CDR3 is TGTGCCAGCACCATCACCGGGACAGGGGTATACGAGCAGTACTTC.

The CDR3 sequence: CASSLAANSRGIPSNEQFF. The CDR3 DNA is TGTGCCAGCAGCTTAGCCGCCAACTCGCGGGGGATTCCAAGCAATGAGCAGTTCTTC. This sequence joins TRBV7-8 and TRBJ2-1; TRBD2 matches 7 bases. Germline assignment: CDR1 SGHVS and CDR2 FQNEAQ. V gave up 0 bases and J gave up 6 bases; unmatched junction bases: 17. The CDR3 is 19 amino acids.

The chain recombines TRBV29-1 with TRBJ1-1, with 7 bases that match TRBD1. The CDR3 covers 12 residues. V was clipped by 7 bases and J by 1 base; unmatched bases: 3. Germline V lookup: CDR1 SQVTM, CDR2 ANQGSEA. CDR3 sequence: CSGGQTNTEAFF. The CDR3 nucleotides are TGCAGCGGGGGACAGACGAACACTGAAGCTTTCTTT.

This chain links TRBV28 with TRBJ1-2, with D unclear. There are 15 residues in the CDR3. Per germline, CDR1 MDHEN and CDR2 SYDVKM. Trimming stripped 5 bases from V and 2 bases from J, with 15 bases between. In nucleotides, the CDR3 is TGTGCCAGCAGTCTCGGGTCCCTCATGAACTATGGCTACACCTTC. Amino acid sequence: CASSLGSLMNYGYTF.

The chain couples TRBV27 to TRBJ1-1; no definite D call. V was cut by 6 bases and J by 1 base, with 12 bases left in between. Germline loops: CDR1 MNHEY, CDR2 SMNVEV (reference sequence). There are 14 residues in the CDR3. The CDR3 region is CASRQSDPNTEAFF. CDR3 in DNA: TGTGCCAGCAGGCAGTCGGATCCGAACACTGAAGCTTTCTTT.

This sequence joins TRBV19 and TRBJ1-2; D unresolved. The CDR3 is 15 amino acids. Per germline, CDR1 LNHDA and CDR2 SQIVND (reference sequence). The germline V and J ends were trimmed by 4 bases and 0 bases, with 12 bases remaining between them. The CDR3 sequence is CASSTIRATNYGYTF. CDR3 coding DNA: TGTGCCAGTAGTACTATTCGGGCGACTAACTATGGCTACACCTTC. The full variable domain, in which reference TRBV19 and TRBJ1-2 provide the parts outside the CDR3, is DGGITQSPKYLFRKEGQNVTLSCEQNLNHDAMYWYRQDPGQGLRLIYYSQIVNDFQKGDIAEGYSVSREKKESFPLTVTSAQKNPTAFYLCASSTIRATNYGYTFGSGTRLTVV.

The genes are TRBV25-1 and TRBJ1-3; tentatively, D is TRBD1 (5 bases). CDR3 length equals 15 residues. Germline-derived CDR1 and CDR2 are MGHDK and SYGVNS. V lost 4 bases, J lost 4 bases, and 14 bases lay in between. The CDR3 nucleotides read TGTGCCAGCAGTGGCTCGGGGGATCCGGGAAACACCATATATTTT. Encoded protein: CASSGSGDPGNTIYF.

The rearrangement links TRBV7-9 to TRBJ1-4; no firm D call. Trimming pared 5 bases from V and 1 base from J, leaving 17 bases between. Looked up from germline, CDR1 is SEHNR and CDR2 is FQNEAQ (reference sequence). CDR3 length: 17 amino acids. The DNA of the CDR3 is TGTGCCAGCAGCCCCAATCTAGGGAAGGAAACTAATGAAAAACTGTTTTTT. This sequence encodes CASSPNLGKETNEKLFF. The full variable domain, rest sourced from reference TRBV7-9 and TRBJ1-4, is DTGVSQNPRHKITKRGQNVTFRCDPISEHNRLYWYRQTLGQGPEFLTYFQNEAQLEKSRLLSDRFSAERPKGSFSTLEIQRTEQGDSAMYLCASSPNLGKETNEKLFFGSGTQLSVL.

The chain links TRBV7-2 to TRBJ1-2, with 8 bases fitting TRBD1. The trim removed 5 bases at V and 4 bases at J, leaving 9 bases unmatched. The CDR3 length is 15 residues. Germline CDR1 SGHTA, CDR2 FQGNSA. This CDR3 reads CASSPGQGSGYGYTF. The CDR3 DNA follows: TGTGCCAGCAGCCCCGGACAGGGATCGGGCTATGGCTACACCTTC. The full variable domain, completed using reference TRBV7-2 and TRBJ1-2, is GAGVSQSPSNKVTEKGKDVELRCDPISGHTALYWYRQSLGQGLEFLIYFQGNSAPDKSGLPSDRFSAERTGGSVSTLTIQRTQQEDSAVYLCASSPGQGSGYGYTFGSGTRLTVV.

V usage is TRBV11-2 and J usage is TRBJ1-3, with 9 bases that match TRBD1. Germline CDR1 SGHAT, CDR2 FQNNGV. The J segment lost 4 bases and the V segment lost 5 bases, leaving 3 bases of the junction unmatched. The CDR3 is 14 residues long. The CDR3 DNA reads as TGTGCCAGCAGCATCGGGACAGGGGGAAACACCATATATTTT. This codes for CASSIGTGGNTIYF.

The chain couples TRBV5-1 to TRBJ2-5, with D unresolved. The end of the DNA fits TRBJ2-7 better, so the J call may be wrong. The CDR3 contains 15 residues. Germline-derived CDR1 and CDR2 are SGHRS and YFSETQ. The CDR3 coding sequence is TGCGCCAGCAGCTTGGTAGGGAAGCCCACGGACGAGCAGTACTTC. This translates into CASSLVGKPTDEQYF.